The source of this T cell receptor beta chain is a study of HIV-infected patients and healthy controls. There are a few counts of this clonotype. Antiretroviral therapy had run roughly three months, about 14 weeks, before follow-up blood collection. The repertoire came from unfractionated whole blood and reflected all unsorted peripheral T cells. Approximately 500 ng RNA was reverse transcribed with alpha and beta constant-region primers. Separate chain-specific third strand synthesis with multiplexing indices produced the alpha and beta libraries. TCRdb recomputed calls from the 5' RACE reads with MiXCR, one row per CDR3 protein. The sample yields thousands of distinct CDR3 sequences, less than 30% seen once. The CDR3 is made up of 14 amino acids. Looked up from germline, CDR1 is MNHEY and CDR2 is SVGAGI. V lost 2 bases and J lost 5; bases outside the gene matches: 3.

The clonotype was recovered from an adult with HIV infection. This specimen was blood, taken during antiretroviral therapy. The chain has TRBV6-5 and TRBJ2-5; 9 positions match TRBD2. The CDR3 coding sequence is TGTGCCAGCAGTTACGTAGCGGGGGAGGAGACCCAGTACTTC. Protein sequence: CASSYVAGEETQYF.